Given below is one TCR beta chain in context. Its antigen is not known. Data came from immunoSEQ multiplex PCR; TCRdb stores just in-frame clones and leaves some out. Here the sample spans under 250,000 clones, about 83% being singletons. There are 17 residues in the CDR3. Treatment defined: roughly 18 received Ad26.COV2.S at low or high dose, single or two shots; 5 received placebo; per-sample allocation not given. Sample collection was performed on day 63 after the first vaccine or placebo injection. These data are taken from a study of Ad26.COV2.S vaccination and SARS-CoV-2 variants. Overall study context: It was the COV1001 Ad26.COV2.S trial arm that included the donor. Administration of Ad26.COV2.S was intramuscular, either once or twice 56 days apart.

Study-wide results and limits: Spike-specific TCR breadth in vaccine recipients exceeded that seen in placebo recipients. Considerable breadth of spike-specific CD8+ and CD4+ T cell responses has reportedly been documented following vaccination.

The sequencing used peripheral blood, collected in a trial of Ad26.COV2.S vaccine versus placebo. The source is a person aged 18-60 years who received the Ad26.COV2.S COVID-19 vaccine or a placebo. The V call is TRBV21-1, the J call TRBJ2-2; the table's TRBD2 call for D was not verified on the DNA. TRBV21-1 is a documented pseudogene. This CDR3 reads CASSKEPFSAVTGELFF. The CDR3 DNA reads TGTGCCAGCAGCAAAGAGCCCTTCAGCGCAGTCACCGGGGAGCTGTTTTTT.